These 28 T cell receptor beta chains were sequenced from one sample in a study of brain T cells in children with intractable seizures. This table comes from immunoSEQ multiplex PCR, and its TCRdb copy is limited to in-frame clones, with some not included. The sample lists 340,000 or so clones, 93% occurring once. The time point: blood from clinic visit 5 months post-surgery; TSC patient then seizure free. The material was peripheral blood, obtained 4 to 5 months after surgery. These receptors all come from a boy under two years old with tuberous sclerosis and intractable seizures.

The J gene is TRBJ1-2, the V gene TRBV13; D gene uncertain. V was pared by 7 bases and J by 8 bases, with 17 bases between. The germline V gene has CDR1 PRHDT and CDR2 FYEKMQ (reference sequence). CDR3 length: 13 residues. The CDR3 DNA follows: TGTGCCAGCACCCTCGGTAGGGCGATCGGCTACACCTTC. It yields the protein CASTLGRAIGYTF.

This chain uses TRBV24-1 with TRBJ1-2, with D perhaps TRBD1 (5 bases). Between the trimmed V and J ends, which lost 4 bases and 6 bases, there was a span of 11 bases. Germline V lookup: CDR1 KGHDR, CDR2 SFDVKD. This CDR3 comprises 13 residues. The CDR3 here is CATSDSGRDGYTF. CDR3 in DNA: TGTGCCACCAGTGACTCAGGGAGGGATGGCTACACCTTC.

This rearrangement joins TRBV7-2 to TRBJ2-1; tentatively, D is TRBD1 (6 bases). The CDR3 spans 17 residues. Germline CDR1 is SGHTA and CDR2 is FQGNSA. V was cut by 5 bases and J by 3 bases, with 20 bases left in between. As DNA, the CDR3 is TGTGCCAGCAGCAGACGAGGTAGGGGGAGCGGCTACAATGAGCAGTTCTTC. It codes for CASSRRGRGSGYNEQFF.

This clone was observed a handful of times. J is TRBJ1-2 and V is TRBV15; D not resolved. CDR1 is LNHNV and CDR2 is YYDKDF in the germline V gene (reference sequence). V lost 0 bases, J lost 4 bases, and 9 bases lay in between. This CDR3 has 14 amino acids. CDR3 DNA sequence: TGTGCCACCAGCAGAGATAACAGCCTCTATGGCTACACCTTC. It codes for CATSRDNSLYGYTF.

This clone was counted between two and nine times. The chain uses TRBV7-6 and TRBJ1-5; possible D gene TRBD1, 5 bases. V dropped 5 bases and J dropped 5 bases, with 16 bases sitting between them. The CDR3 is made up of 15 amino acids. Germline CDR1 SGHVS, CDR2 FNYEAQ. CDR3 protein: CASSARAGGDQPQHF. The CDR3, as DNA: TGTGCCAGCAGCGCCCGGGCCGGAGGGGATCAGCCCCAGCATTTT. Based on the CDR3 plus reference TRBV7-6 and TRBJ1-5, the full variable domain is GAGVSQSPRYKVTKRGQDVALRCDPISGHVSLYWYRQALGQGPEFLTYFNYEAQQDKSGLPNDRFSAERPEGSISTLTIQRTEQRDSAMYRCASSARAGGDQPQHFGDGTRLSIL.

V usage is TRBV20-1 and J usage is TRBJ1-5; 7 nucleotides align to TRBD1. V dropped 3 bases and J dropped 7; count of bases not matched to a gene: 9. The CDR3 runs 14 residues. The germline V gene encodes CDR1 DFQATT and CDR2 SNEGSKA (reference sequence). The DNA for the CDR3 is TGCAGTGCTAGTTCGACAGGGTGGGGCCAGCCCCAGCATTTT. Protein sequence: CSASSTGWGQPQHF.

This sequence joins TRBV5-6 and TRBJ1-5, with a tentative D call TRBD1 (6 bases). This CDR3 is 13 amino acids long. Germline V gene data show CDR1 as SGHDT and CDR2 as YYEEEE. Trimming removed 3 bases at V and 7 bases at J, with 11 bases between. The CDR3, as DNA: TGTGCCAGCAGCTACGACAGGAACCAGCCCCAGCATTTT. Its translation is CASSYDRNQPQHF.

CDR3 nucleotides: TGTGCCAGCAGTGATGGACGGGAAAAGGGGGAGACCCAGTACTTC. Amino acids: CASSDGREKGETQYF. The rearrangement uses TRBV28 and TRBJ2-5; D possibly matches TRBD1 or TRBD2 (5 bases each). V lost 5 bases and J lost 5, with 18 bases in between. The CDR3 extends over 15 amino acids. Looked up from germline, CDR1 is MDHEN and CDR2 is SYDVKM.

This chain connects TRBV24-1 to TRBJ2-3; no clear D. The CDR3 totals 11 residues. Germline V gene lookup returns CDR1 KGHDR and CDR2 SFDVKD. The V and J ends lost 7 bases and 6 bases respectively, with 7 bases between them. In nucleotides, the CDR3 is TGTGCCACCAGCTACACGGATACGCAGTATTTT. It codes for CATSYTDTQYF.

J is TRBJ2-7 and V is TRBV11-2, with unresolved D. From germline, CDR1 is SGHAT and CDR2 FQNNGV. The CDR3 length is 12 residues. The V end was cut by 3 bases, the J end by 7 bases, with 10 bases between. The CDR3 region has the DNA TGTGCCAGCAGCTTCCAGCTCGGGGAGCAGTACTTC. Translated, it gives CASSFQLGEQYF.

This clone was seen just once. V is TRBV2 and J is TRBJ2-2; the D call may be TRBD1 or TRBD2 (5 bases each). The CDR3 consists of 16 residues. Germline loops: CDR1 SNHLY, CDR2 FYNNEI. V was clipped by 2 bases and J by 1 base, with 11 bases between them. CDR3: CASSEQGRKNTGELFF. The CDR3 coding sequence is TGTGCCAGCAGTGAACAGGGACGGAAGAACACCGGGGAGCTGTTTTTT.

The chain is built from TRBV7-3 and TRBJ2-5, with TRBD2 matching 8 bases. With 6 bases clipped from V and 5 bases from J, the junction kept 11 bases outside the gene matches. From germline, CDR1 is SGHTA and CDR2 FQGTGA. The CDR3 extends over 15 amino acids. CDR3 bases: TGTGCCAGCAGTTTCACCGGGACTAGTTGGGAGACCCAGTACTTC. This translates into CASSFTGTSWETQYF.

This chain connects TRBV6-5 to TRBJ1-2; the D is unclear. V was clipped by 8 bases and J by 4 bases, with 20 bases between them. CDR1 is MNHEY and CDR2 is SVGAGI in the germline V gene. The CDR3 has 15 amino acids. This CDR3 reads CASAVLRAASYGYTF. CDR3 DNA sequence: TGTGCCAGCGCCGTTCTAAGGGCAGCTAGCTATGGCTACACCTTC.

V and J are TRBV7-9 and TRBJ1-2; no clear D. The CDR3 extends over 13 amino acids. V lost 5 bases to trimming and J lost 3 bases, with 10 bases between them. The V gene's germline CDR1 is SEHNR and CDR2 FQNEAQ (reference sequence). In nucleotides, the CDR3 is TGTGCCAGCAGCCTGGGCCTACACTATGGCTACACCTTC. Residues: CASSLGLHYGYTF.

This chain uses TRBV5-5 with TRBJ2-5; either TRBD1 or TRBD2 may fit D (6 bases each). The germline V gene encodes CDR1 SGHKS and CDR2 YYEKEE (reference sequence). Trimming took 4 bases from V and 4 from J, leaving 23 bases between them. The length of the CDR3 is 17 residues. DNA for the CDR3: TGTGCCAGCAGCCTGACCCCGAGCAGGGGACTTGGAGAGACCCAGTACTTC. It specifies CASSLTPSRGLGETQYF.

The genes are TRBV7-8 and TRBJ2-1; 9 positions agree with TRBD2. This CDR3 has 15 amino acids. Germline CDR1 reads SGHVS; CDR2 reads FQNEAQ. The V and J ends lost 2 bases and 7 bases, in that order; junction bases with no gene match: 6. CDR3 nucleotide sequence: TGTGCCAGCAGCTTATCCGGGACTAGCCGTAATGAGCAGTTCTTC. This gives the protein CASSLSGTSRNEQFF.

The chain couples TRBV7-9 to TRBJ1-4; D is possibly TRBD1 (5 bases). Trimming removed 1 base at V and 3 bases at J, with 9 bases between. The CDR3 is made up of 15 amino acids. CDR1 and CDR2 (germline): SEHNR, FQNEAQ (reference sequence). CDR3 coding DNA: TGTGCCAGCAGCTTAGTGCAGGGCGCTAATGAAAAACTGTTTTTT. This sequence encodes CASSLVQGANEKLFF.

V is TRBV24-1 and J is TRBJ1-2, with D perhaps matching TRBD1 (5 bases). The CDR3 extends over 13 amino acids. The germline V gene has CDR1 KGHDR and CDR2 SFDVKD. V dropped 12 bases and J dropped 7 bases, with 20 bases sitting between them. The DNA of the CDR3 is TGTGCCGCCCCAGATTGGGGGGTTCGTGGCTACACCTTC. Translation: CAAPDWGVRGYTF.

On this clone: Mismatch with germline at one junction end may stem from a read error. The genes are TRBV7-7 and TRBJ2-5, with a possible D match to TRBD2 (6 bases). Looked up from germline, CDR1 is SSHAT and CDR2 is FNYEAQ (reference sequence). The CDR3 is made up of 15 amino acids. CDR3 in amino acids: CASSLGGSLQETQYF. The CDR3 DNA sequence: TGTGCTAGCAGCTTAGGAGGGTCCCTACAAGAGACCCAGTACTTC. Full variable domain (outside the CDR3, taken from reference TRBV7-7 and TRBJ2-5): GAGVSQSPRYKVTKRGQDVTLRCDPISSHATLYWYQQALGQGPEFLTYFNYEAQPDKSGLPSDRFSAERPEGSISTLTIQRTEQRDSAMYRCASSLGGSLQETQYFGPGTRLLVL.

The J gene is TRBJ2-3, the V gene TRBV7-9, with TRBD2 matching over 10 bases. Germline CDR1 is SEHNR and CDR2 is FQNEAQ (reference sequence). The CDR3 length is 16 residues. The ends lost 3 bases at V and 4 bases at J; junction bases unmatched: 7. For the CDR3, the DNA is TGTGCCAGCAGCTTCTTAAGAGCGGGGGGGCCAGATACGCAGTATTTT. Residues: CASSFLRAGGPDTQYF. Full variable domain (rest looked up from reference TRBV7-9 and TRBJ2-3): DTGVSQNPRHKITKRGQNVTFRCDPISEHNRLYWYRQTLGQGPEFLTYFQNEAQLEKSRLLSDRFSAERPKGSFSTLEIQRTEQGDSAMYLCASSFLRAGGPDTQYFGPGTRLTVL.

V gene TRBV2 combines with J gene TRBJ2-7, with 10 bases fitting TRBD2. This CDR3 is 16 amino acids long. The V gene's germline CDR1 is SNHLY and CDR2 FYNNEI. Germline trimming cut 4 bases from V and 3 bases from J; bases unmatched to any gene: 9. The CDR3 DNA is TGTGCCAGCAGTGTCGCTGGGACTAGCGTCGTCTACGAGCAGTACTTC. It is translated as CASSVAGTSVVYEQYF. Based on the CDR3 plus reference TRBV2 and TRBJ2-7, the full variable domain is EPEVTQTPSHQVTQMGQEVILRCVPISNHLYFYWYRQILGQKVEFLVSFYNNEISEKSEIFDDQFSVERPDGSNFTLKIRSTKLEDSAMYFCASSVAGTSVVYEQYFGPGTRLTVT.

The J gene is TRBJ2-7, the V gene TRBV27; weak D call: TRBD2 (6 bases). CDR3 length equals 14 residues. Between the trimmed V and J ends, which lost 2 bases and 3 bases, there was a span of 11 bases. Germline CDR1 MNHEY, CDR2 SMNVEV (reference sequence). The CDR3 here is CASSLAGPLYEQYF. CDR3 nucleotide sequence: TGTGCCAGCAGTTTAGCGGGACCACTCTACGAGCAGTACTTC.

V and J are TRBV3-1 (or the pseudogene TRBV3-2) and TRBJ2-1; D is uncertain. This CDR3 is built from 12 residues. Germline V CDR1 and CDR2: LGHDT, YNNKEL (reference sequence). V lost 3 bases to trimming and J lost 10 bases, with 10 bases between them. The CDR3 bases are TGTGCCAGCAGCCAGAGCGAACAAGAGCAGTTCTTC. Amino acid sequence: CASSQSEQEQFF.

This chain links TRBV9 with TRBJ2-3, with no clear D. From germline, CDR1 is SGDLS and CDR2 YYNGEE. Trimming shortened V by 4 bases and J by 6 bases, and 12 bases separated the two germline ends. This CDR3 contains 13 residues. The CDR3: CASSLRSRDTQYF. CDR3 coding DNA: TGTGCCAGCAGCTTACGGTCCCGTGATACGCAGTATTTT.

This rearrangement joins TRBV18 to TRBJ2-1, with 10 bases fitting TRBD2. Germline V gene sequence: CDR1 KGHSH, CDR2 LQKENI. J lost 4 bases, V lost 6 bases, and 3 bases had no gene match. The CDR3 length is 14 residues. CDR3: CASSPSGGYNEQFF. For the CDR3, the DNA is TGTGCCAGCTCGCCTAGCGGGGGTTACAATGAGCAGTTCTTC.

The V call is TRBV6-5, the J call TRBJ1-1; 8 bases match TRBD1. The length of the CDR3 is 15 residues. The junction had 4 bases not matched to a gene; V was cut back by 4 bases and J by 0 bases. The germline V gene has CDR1 MNHEY and CDR2 SVGAGI. This CDR3 reads CASSWTGFLNTEAFF. The CDR3 bases are TGTGCCAGCAGTTGGACAGGGTTTTTGAACACTGAAGCTTTCTTT.

The rearrangement links TRBV5-5 to TRBJ2-7; 8 bases line up with TRBD1. Germline V gene lookup returns CDR1 SGHKS and CDR2 YYEKEE (reference sequence). The CDR3 sequence is 15 residues long. The junction had 11 bases not matched to a gene; V was cut back by 3 bases and J by 6 bases. The CDR3 here is CASSYLSDRVGEQYF. The CDR3 DNA follows: TGTGCCAGCAGCTACCTATCGGACAGGGTCGGCGAGCAGTACTTC. Complete variable domain (other parts from reference TRBV5-5 and TRBJ2-7): DAGVTQSPTHLIKTRGQQVTLRCSPISGHKSVSWYQQVLGQGPQFIFQYYEKEERGRGNFPDRFSARQFPNYSSELNVNALLLGDSALYLCASSYLSDRVGEQYFGPGTRLTVT.

The DNA for the CDR3 is TGTGCCAGCAGGGGGACTAGCGGGAGGGCAGGAAACGAGCAGTACTTC. Translating gives CASRGTSGRAGNEQYF. V gene TRBV2 combines with J gene TRBJ2-7; 16 bases match TRBD2. The junction had 7 bases not matched to a gene; V was cut back by 6 bases and J by 5 bases. CDR3 length: 16 amino acids. Looked up from germline, CDR1 is SNHLY and CDR2 is FYNNEI.